The following is a T cell receptor (beta chain) sequence with its context. It lacks a known antigen. Qualities for individual bases were not recorded, and no much larger clone is one base off. The data originate from a study of T-cell reconstitution after alpha-beta-depleted transplantation in children (dated by TCRdb to 2016 to 2017). A note on the overall study: Using TCR repertoire profiling, the study followed T-cell immune reconstitution in a quantitative way in children after TCRalphabeta/CD19-depleted allogeneic hematopoietic cell transplantation.

V is shortened by 0 bases, J by 4 bases, and the region joining them spans 11 bases. Reading the germline V gene (reference sequence) gives CDR1 GTSNPN and CDR2 SVGIG. The CDR3 holds 14 amino acids from the cysteine to the phenylalanine. This entry keeps only the CDR3 DNA: 42 bases, framed from base 1. Library preparation employed PCR. Sequencer: Illumina HiSeq 2500. To normalize quantification of the TCRbeta repertoire, the TCR libraries were built with molecular barcoding that relied on unique molecular identifiers. TCRdb redid the processing of the public reads, applying fastp at Q25 and MiXCR, and retained in-frame beta chains. Under each unique CDR3 protein, matching rows form one entry showing the most common genes and DNA. Recorded for this sample are some 520,000 distinct CDR3 sequences; approximately 32% of them occurred a single time. The ten largest clonotypes hold approximately 2.3% of the sample.

Here the chain combines TRBV30 and TRBJ2-3; TRBD2 might be the D gene, on 5 matching bases. Here the sequenced sample was PBMCs from the stem cell graft donor, taken from the stem cell graft. The receptor was derived from a human donor who donated a stem cell graft to a child with aplastic anemia. The CDR3 region has the sequence CAWSVTSVADTQYF. The DNA sequence is given as TGTGCCTGGAGTGTCACTAGTGTCGCAGATACGCAGTATTTT.